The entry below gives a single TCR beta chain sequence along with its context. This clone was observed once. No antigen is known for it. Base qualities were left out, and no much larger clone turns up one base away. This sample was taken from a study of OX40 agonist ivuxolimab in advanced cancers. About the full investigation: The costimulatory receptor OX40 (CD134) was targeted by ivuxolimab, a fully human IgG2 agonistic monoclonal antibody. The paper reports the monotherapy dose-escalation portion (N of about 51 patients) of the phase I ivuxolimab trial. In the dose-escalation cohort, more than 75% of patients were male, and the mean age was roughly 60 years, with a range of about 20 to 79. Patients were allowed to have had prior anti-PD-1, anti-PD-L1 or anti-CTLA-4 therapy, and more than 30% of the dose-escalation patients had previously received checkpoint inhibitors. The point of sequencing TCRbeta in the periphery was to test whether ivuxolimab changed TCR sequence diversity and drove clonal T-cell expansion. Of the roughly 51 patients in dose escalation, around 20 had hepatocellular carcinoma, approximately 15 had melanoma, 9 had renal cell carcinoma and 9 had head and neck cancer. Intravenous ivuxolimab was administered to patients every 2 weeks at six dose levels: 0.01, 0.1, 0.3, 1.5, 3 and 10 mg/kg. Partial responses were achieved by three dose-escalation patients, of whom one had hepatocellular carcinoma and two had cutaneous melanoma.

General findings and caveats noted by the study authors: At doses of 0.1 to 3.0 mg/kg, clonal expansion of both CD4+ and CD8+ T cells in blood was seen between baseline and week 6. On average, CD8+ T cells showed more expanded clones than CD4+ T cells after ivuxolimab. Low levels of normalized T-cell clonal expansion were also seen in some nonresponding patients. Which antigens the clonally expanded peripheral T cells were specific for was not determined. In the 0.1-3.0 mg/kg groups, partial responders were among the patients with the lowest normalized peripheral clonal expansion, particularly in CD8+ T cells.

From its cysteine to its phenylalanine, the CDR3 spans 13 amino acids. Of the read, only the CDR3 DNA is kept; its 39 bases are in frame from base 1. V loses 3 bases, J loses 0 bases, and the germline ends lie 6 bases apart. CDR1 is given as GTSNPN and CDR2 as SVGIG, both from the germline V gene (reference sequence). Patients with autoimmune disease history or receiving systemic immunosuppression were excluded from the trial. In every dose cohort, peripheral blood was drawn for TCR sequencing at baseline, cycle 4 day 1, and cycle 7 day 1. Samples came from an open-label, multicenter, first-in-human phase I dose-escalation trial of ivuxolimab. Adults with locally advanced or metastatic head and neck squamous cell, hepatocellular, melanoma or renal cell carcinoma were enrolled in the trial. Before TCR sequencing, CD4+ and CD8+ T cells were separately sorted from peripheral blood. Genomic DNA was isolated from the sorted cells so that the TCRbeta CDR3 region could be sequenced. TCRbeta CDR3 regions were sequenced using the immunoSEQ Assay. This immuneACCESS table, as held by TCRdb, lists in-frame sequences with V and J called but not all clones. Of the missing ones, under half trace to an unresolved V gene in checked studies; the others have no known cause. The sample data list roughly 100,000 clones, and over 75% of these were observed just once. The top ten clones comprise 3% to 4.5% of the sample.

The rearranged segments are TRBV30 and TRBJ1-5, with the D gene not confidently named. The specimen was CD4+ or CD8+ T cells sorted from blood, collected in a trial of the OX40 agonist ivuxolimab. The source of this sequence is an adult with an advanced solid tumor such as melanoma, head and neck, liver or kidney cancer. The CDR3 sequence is CAWRAYSNQPQHF. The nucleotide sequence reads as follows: TGTGCCTGGAGAGCTTATAGCAATCAGCCCCAGCATTTT. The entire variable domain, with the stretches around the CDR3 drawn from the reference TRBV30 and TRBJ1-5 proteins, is SQTIHQWPATLVQPVGSPLSLECTVEGTSNPNLYWYRQAAGRGLQLLFYSVGIGQISSEVPQNLSASRPQDRQFILSSKKLLLSDSGFYLCAWRAYSNQPQHFGDGTRLSIL.